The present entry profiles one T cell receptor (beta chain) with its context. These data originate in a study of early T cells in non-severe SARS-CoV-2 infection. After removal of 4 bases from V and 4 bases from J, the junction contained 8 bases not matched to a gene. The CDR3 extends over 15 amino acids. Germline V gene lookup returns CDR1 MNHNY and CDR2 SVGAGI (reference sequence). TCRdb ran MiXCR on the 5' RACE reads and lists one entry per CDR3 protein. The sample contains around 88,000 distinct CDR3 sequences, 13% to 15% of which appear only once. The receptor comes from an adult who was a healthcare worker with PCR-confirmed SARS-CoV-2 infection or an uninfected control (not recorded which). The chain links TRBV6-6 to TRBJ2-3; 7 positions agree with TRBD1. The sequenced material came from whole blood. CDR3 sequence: CASSLGTAEADTQYF. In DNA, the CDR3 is TGTGCCAGCAGTTTAGGGACAGCCGAGGCAGATACGCAGTATTTT.